A selection of T cell receptor beta chains follows, all from one sample in a study of response to subunit inactivated influenza vaccine. MiXCR was run by TCRdb on the RT-PCR reads, yielding one entry per CDR3 protein. The sample contains more than 450,000 distinct CDR3 sequences, 12% of which appear only once. The sequences come from PBMCs from blood, collected on the day of vaccination. Receptor source: a man aged 50 to 59 who received an inactivated influenza vaccine. Both conserved end residues are trimmed from each CDR3. Each record gives: J gene, V gene, D gene, CDR3 protein. D genes are given only for firm matches.

j_gene: TRBJ2-3
v_gene: TRBV12-5
d_gene: TRBD1
CDR3aa: ASGFWTGALTDTQY

j_gene: TRBJ2-2
v_gene: TRBV5-1
d_gene: .
CDR3aa: ASSLDGTRNTGELF

j_gene: TRBJ2-3
v_gene: TRBV5-6
d_gene: TRBD1
CDR3aa: ASSYYRGSGTDTQY

j_gene: TRBJ2-1
v_gene: TRBV7-9
d_gene: .
CDR3aa: ASSSPKLGSLYNEQF

j_gene: TRBJ2-7
v_gene: TRBV6-5
d_gene: .
CDR3aa: ASSYDVAGQSEGQY

j_gene: TRBJ2-3
v_gene: TRBV12-3/TRBV12-4
d_gene: TRBD2
CDR3aa: ASRSTSGRLDTQY

j_gene: TRBJ2-2
v_gene: TRBV20-1
d_gene: .
CDR3aa: SARDGTSRFTGELF

j_gene: TRBJ2-4
v_gene: TRBV6-1
d_gene: TRBD1
CDR3aa: ASSRRQGVKNIQY

j_gene: TRBJ2-7
v_gene: TRBV7-8
d_gene: .
CDR3aa: ASSSEVSSYEQY

j_gene: TRBJ1-6
v_gene: TRBV20-1
d_gene: .
CDR3aa: SAIPEQELRALH

j_gene: TRBJ2-7
v_gene: TRBV6-2/TRBV6-3
d_gene: .
CDR3aa: ASSYQGLHYEQY